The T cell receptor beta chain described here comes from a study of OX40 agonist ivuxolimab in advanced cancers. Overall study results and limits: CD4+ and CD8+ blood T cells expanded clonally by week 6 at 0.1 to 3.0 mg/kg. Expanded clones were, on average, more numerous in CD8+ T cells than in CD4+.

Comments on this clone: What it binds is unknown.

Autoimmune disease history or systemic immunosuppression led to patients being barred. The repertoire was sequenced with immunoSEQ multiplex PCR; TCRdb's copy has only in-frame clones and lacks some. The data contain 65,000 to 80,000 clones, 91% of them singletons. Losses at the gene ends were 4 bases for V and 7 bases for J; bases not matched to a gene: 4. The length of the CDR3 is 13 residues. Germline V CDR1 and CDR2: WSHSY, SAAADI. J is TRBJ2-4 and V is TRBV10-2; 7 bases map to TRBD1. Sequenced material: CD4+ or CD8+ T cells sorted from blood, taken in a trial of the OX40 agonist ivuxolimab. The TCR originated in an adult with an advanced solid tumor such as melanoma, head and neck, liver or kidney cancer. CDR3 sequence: CASSVAGGNIQYF. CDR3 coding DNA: TGCGCCAGCAGTGTGGCAGGGGGTAACATTCAGTACTTC.